The 26 T cell receptor beta chains below all came from one sample that was sequenced in a study of cytomegalovirus exposure and HLA in healthy donors. Researchers ran the PCR with 60 Vbeta and 13 Jbeta primers. Assay used: immunoSEQ multiplex PCR; TCRdb lists only in-frame clones, some missing. The sample lists around 50,000 clones; around 80% were seen once. Sequenced: PBMCs. Receptor source: a man aged 45-65 years in good health and CMV-seronegative.

The chain joins TRBV5-1 to TRBJ2-7; a possible D gene is TRBD2 (5 bases). There are 15 residues in the CDR3. Germline CDR1 SGHRS, CDR2 YFSETQ. With 0 bases removed from V and 0 bases from J, the gap between germline ends came to 10 bases. CDR3 nucleotide sequence: TGCGCCAGCAGCTTGGTGGCGGGCCTCTCCTACGAGCAGTACTTC. It specifies CASSLVAGLSYEQYF.

The chain has TRBV6-4 and TRBJ2-3; 10 bases line up with TRBD1. CDR3 length: 15 amino acids. Germline values: CDR1 MRHNA, CDR2 SNTAGT. The trim removed 4 bases at V and 3 bases at J, leaving 4 bases unmatched. In DNA form, the CDR3 reads TGTGCCAGCAGTGCGACAGGGGGCGCGACAGATACGCAGTATTTT. Translation: CASSATGGATDTQYF.

The CDR3 sequence is CASSRRGGGAIETQYF. The CDR3 nucleotides read TGTGCCAGCAGCCGCCGGGGCGGGGGGGCCATAGAGACCCAGTACTTC. The chain couples TRBV11-3 to TRBJ2-5, with 9 bases identical to TRBD2. Losses at the gene ends were 5 bases for V and 4 bases for J; bases not matched to a gene: 11. The CDR3 length is 16 residues. From germline, CDR1 is SGHNT and CDR2 YENEEA. Full variable domain (rest looked up from reference TRBV11-3 and TRBJ2-5): EAGVVQSPRYKIIEKKQPVAFWCNPISGHNTLYWYLQNLGQGPELLIRYENEEAVDDSQLPKDRFSAERLKGVDSTLKIQPAELGDSAVYLCASSRRGGGAIETQYFGPGTRLLVL.

The V and J genes are TRBV7-2 and TRBJ2-7, with 12 bases fitting TRBD2. The CDR3 has 14 residues. In germline, CDR1 is SGHTA, CDR2 FQGNSA. The J segment lost 7 bases and the V segment lost 5 bases, leaving 6 bases of the junction unmatched. CDR3 residues: CASSILAGGREQYF. The CDR3 DNA reads TGTGCCAGCAGCATCCTAGCGGGGGGGAGGGAGCAGTACTTC.

The genes are TRBV19 and TRBJ1-5, with a tentative D call TRBD1 (5 bases). Deletions cut 6 bases from V and 7 bases from J, with 13 bases between. CDR1 and CDR2 (germline): LNHDA, SQIVND (reference sequence). The CDR3 is 13 amino acids. CDR3 nucleotides: TGTGCCAGTAGCGGCGGAGGGGTACAGCCCCAGCATTTT. As protein: CASSGGGVQPQHF.

V usage is TRBV4-2 and J usage is TRBJ2-2; no clear D gene. Looked up from germline, CDR1 is LGHNA and CDR2 is YNFKEQ. The CDR3 has 14 amino acids. Trimming pared 0 bases from V and 8 bases from J, leaving 10 bases between. Here the CDR3 DNA reads TGTGCCAGCAGCCAAGATGTGGCGCGGGGGGAGCTGTTTTTT. Protein sequence: CASSQDVARGELFF.

This chain uses TRBV5-1 with TRBJ2-7, with TRBD1 matching over 8 bases. Germline V CDR1 and CDR2: SGHRS, YFSETQ. Trimming took 3 bases from V and 2 from J; bases not matched to a gene: 4. The length of the CDR3 is 14 residues. The CDR3 DNA reads TGCGCCAGCAGCTGGGGACAGGCCGCCTACGAGCAGTACTTC. It is translated as CASSWGQAAYEQYF.

The V and J genes are TRBV5-4 and TRBJ2-5; a possible D gene is TRBD1 (5 bases). Trimming took off 0 bases at V and 3 bases at J, with 9 bases between the two ends. Germline CDR1 reads SGHNT; CDR2 reads YYREEE (reference sequence). There are 14 residues in the CDR3. CDR3 region: CASSLAGFEETQYF. The CDR3 bases are TGTGCCAGCAGCTTGGCAGGGTTCGAAGAGACCCAGTACTTC.

This chain uses TRBV5-1 with TRBJ2-4, with TRBD2 matching over 7 bases. Germline CDR1 and CDR2: SGHRS and YFSETQ. This CDR3 contains 18 residues. J lost 0 bases, V lost 0 bases, and 9 bases had no gene match. The CDR3 region has the DNA TGCGCCAGCAGCTTGGACTTCGGGGAGGGGAAAGCCAAAAACATTCAGTACTTC. This translates into CASSLDFGEGKAKNIQYF.

This sequence joins TRBV19 and TRBJ2-6; perhaps TRBD2 as D (5 bases). This CDR3 has 14 residues. Trimming stripped 10 bases from V and 0 bases from J, with 10 bases between. Germline V gene sequence: CDR1 LNHDA, CDR2 SQIVND (reference sequence). The CDR3 loop is CATRDYSGANVLTF. DNA of the CDR3: TGTGCCACCAGAGACTACTCTGGGGCCAACGTCCTGACTTTC.

This clone was counted between two and nine times. This chain joins TRBV5-1 and TRBJ2-6, with 7 bases that match TRBD2. Unmatched junction bases numbered 8, after V lost 4 bases and J lost 4 bases. The CDR3 contains 16 residues. The germline V gene has CDR1 SGHRS and CDR2 YFSETQ. In DNA form, the CDR3 reads TGCGCCAGCAGCCGGGGAGGGGCGGCCGGGGCCAACGTCCTGACTTTC. Residues: CASSRGGAAGANVLTF. Supplemented by reference TRBV5-1 and TRBJ2-6, the full variable domain reads KAGVTQTPRYLIKTRGQQVTLSCSPISGHRSVSWYQQTPGQGLQFLFEYFSETQRNKGNFPGRFSGRQFSNSRSEMNVSTLELGDSALYLCASSRGGAAGANVLTFGAGSRLTVL.

The chain has TRBV14 and TRBJ2-6; the match to TRBD1 covers 8 bases. J lost 2 bases, V lost 2 bases, and 2 bases had no gene match. This CDR3 is built from 16 residues. Germline V gene sequence: CDR1 SGHDN, CDR2 FVKESK. In DNA form, the CDR3 reads TGTGCCAGCAGCCAATTACAGGGGGCTGGGGCCAACGTCCTGACTTTC. Its protein is CASSQLQGAGANVLTF.

This clone has a single count. The rearrangement uses TRBV18 and TRBJ1-1; TRBD1 matches 9 bases. The CDR3 contains 19 residues. J was trimmed by 1 base and V by 3 bases; bases with no gene match: 15. Germline V gene sequence: CDR1 KGHSH, CDR2 LQKENI. CDR3 in amino acids: CASSPELSRTGDKNTEAFF. The CDR3 DNA is TGTGCCAGCTCACCGGAGCTTTCTCGGACAGGGGACAAGAACACTGAAGCTTTCTTT.

The CDR3 region is CASSLAGAQETQYF. Here the CDR3 DNA reads TGTGCCAGCAGCTTGGCAGGGGCCCAAGAGACCCAGTACTTC. This sequence joins TRBV7-2 and TRBJ2-5; tentative D call: TRBD1 (6 bases). With 3 bases removed from V and 1 base from J, the gap between germline ends came to 9 bases. In germline, CDR1 is SGHTA, CDR2 FQGNSA. This CDR3 contains 14 residues.

The J gene is TRBJ2-5, the V gene TRBV7-6, with D possibly matching TRBD1 (6 bases). Between the trimmed V and J ends, which lost 5 bases and 2 bases, there was a span of 15 bases. The germline V gene encodes CDR1 SGHVS and CDR2 FNYEAQ. The CDR3 length is 15 residues. The CDR3 is CASSKTPTGQETQYF. CDR3 sequence (DNA): TGTGCCAGCAGCAAAACGCCGACAGGACAAGAGACCCAGTACTTC.

The gene calls are TRBV12-5 and TRBJ2-5; D perhaps matches TRBD2 (6 bases). Trimming stripped 3 bases from V and 4 bases from J, with 12 bases between. CDR1 is LGHNT and CDR2 is FRNRAP in the germline V gene. The CDR3 has 14 amino acids. The CDR3 DNA follows: TGTGCTAGTGGTTTCCCCGGGGGTCGAGAGACCCAGTACTTC. The encoded protein is CASGFPGGRETQYF. Full variable domain (rest looked up from reference TRBV12-5 and TRBJ2-5): DARVTQTPRHKVTEMGQEVTMRCQPILGHNTVFWYRQTMMQGLELLAYFRNRAPLDDSGMPKDRFSAEMPDATLATLKIQPSEPRDSAVYFCASGFPGGRETQYFGPGTRLLVL.

The chain joins TRBV10-3 to TRBJ2-7; 11 bases agree with TRBD2. This CDR3 comprises 16 residues. V was clipped by 7 bases and J by 7 bases; unmatched bases: 15. Per the germline V gene, CDR1 is ENHRY and CDR2 is SYGVKD. The CDR3 DNA is TGTGCCATCAACACCGGGACTAGCGGAATTTCGGGAGAGCAGTACTTC. It is translated as CAINTGTSGISGEQYF.

The V gene is TRBV6-5, the J gene TRBJ1-2, with D tentatively TRBD1 (6 bases). The CDR3 sequence is 13 residues long. In germline, CDR1 is MNHEY, CDR2 SVGAGI. Trimming removed 0 bases at V and 8 bases at J, with 10 bases between. Here the CDR3 DNA reads TGTGCCAGCAGTTACTCGACCAGGGGAGGCTACACCTTC. As protein: CASSYSTRGGYTF.

This chain connects TRBV5-4 to TRBJ2-6; 8 bases fit TRBD2. The trim removed 4 bases at V and 0 bases at J, leaving 3 bases unmatched. Per the germline V gene, CDR1 is SGHNT and CDR2 is YYREEE (reference sequence). This CDR3 region has 16 residues. The CDR3 coding sequence is TGTGCCAGCAGCGCTAGCGGGCGCTCTGGGGCCAACGTCCTGACTTTC. This gives the protein CASSASGRSGANVLTF.

This chain links TRBV9 with TRBJ1-1; possibly TRBD1 for D (6 bases). This CDR3 has 17 amino acids. CDR1 is SGDLS, CDR2 YYNGEE, per germline. The germline V and J ends were trimmed by 4 bases and 1 base, with 20 bases remaining between them. CDR3 region: CASSPGVRGAGNTEAFF. The CDR3 DNA sequence: TGTGCCAGCAGCCCCGGAGTCCGGGGGGCGGGGAACACTGAAGCTTTCTTT.

The rearrangement joins TRBV18 to TRBJ2-1; 8 positions agree with TRBD2. Germline V gene data show CDR1 as KGHSH and CDR2 as LQKENI. The CDR3 is made up of 15 amino acids. Trimming at V came to 4 bases and at J to 3 bases, leaving 5 bases not matched to a gene. The CDR3 coding sequence is TGTGCCAGCTCACGGATCGGGGGGGACTACAATGAGCAGTTCTTC. It translates to CASSRIGGDYNEQFF.

The chain links TRBV29-1 to TRBJ2-5; 9 nucleotides align to TRBD2. V gave up 6 bases and J gave up 4 bases; unmatched junction bases: 6. CDR1 is SQVTM and CDR2 is ANQGSEA in the germline V gene. This CDR3 has 13 amino acids. The DNA for the CDR3 is TGCAGCGTCGGACTAGCGTCCCCAGAGACCCAGTACTTC. Its protein product is CSVGLASPETQYF.

This clone turned up a few times. The V and J genes are TRBV6-5 and TRBJ1-4; 9 bases map to TRBD1. J lost 0 bases, V lost 6 bases, and 2 bases had no gene match. Per germline, CDR1 MNHEY and CDR2 SVGAGI. The CDR3 loop spans 15 amino acids. The CDR3 is CASRDRGSTNEKLFF. The CDR3 DNA reads TGTGCCAGCAGGGACAGGGGATCAACTAATGAAAAACTGTTTTTT.

This clone was counted once. The genes are TRBV5-1 and TRBJ1-3; TRBD1 matches 7 bases. After removal of 1 base from V and 3 bases from J, the junction contained 10 bases not matched to a gene. The germline V gene has CDR1 SGHRS and CDR2 YFSETQ. This CDR3 is 17 amino acids long. CDR3 sequence (DNA): TGCGCCAGCAGCTTGAAGGGAACAGGGGTGGTTGGAAACACCATATATTTT. Its translation is CASSLKGTGVVGNTIYF.

The chain has TRBV7-9 and TRBJ2-7, with TRBD1 identical over 8 bases. The CDR3 covers 14 residues. J lost 7 bases, V lost 3 bases, and 8 bases had no gene match. Per the germline V gene, CDR1 is SEHNR and CDR2 is FQNEAQ (reference sequence). In DNA form, the CDR3 reads TGTGCCAGCAGCTTGGACAGGGCCGGGATAGAGCAGTACTTC. Protein sequence: CASSLDRAGIEQYF.

V is TRBV28 and J is TRBJ1-4; 9 nucleotides agree with TRBD1. The CDR3 is made up of 17 amino acids. Trimming cost V 8 bases and J 5 bases; bases outside gene matches: 15. CDR1 and CDR2 from the germline V gene are MDHEN and SYDVKM. CDR3 sequence: CASRLPGQGRLNEKLFF. DNA of the CDR3: TGTGCCAGCCGGCTGCCGGGACAGGGTAGATTGAATGAAAAACTGTTTTTT.